Given below is one T cell receptor (beta chain) in context. The antigen is unknown. The same CDR3 arises from other DNA sequences in this sample as well. The germline CDR1 and CDR2 sequences are SGHRS and YFSETQ. V lost 4 bases, J lost 0 bases, and 11 bases lay in between. This CDR3 has 15 residues. This sample is drawn from a study of shared clonotypes between healthy human individuals. Overall study results and limits: Though the depth was large, rarefaction showed that sorted-subset sequencing was incomplete.

Method: immunoSEQ multiplex PCR; TCRdb's copy keeps in-frame clones and lacks some. The sample shows roughly 1,500,000 clones, approximately 98% of them seen only once. The chain uses TRBV5-1 and TRBJ1-5; D is undetermined. The sample consisted of naive CD4+ T cells sorted from blood. Described subset: CD45RA+ positively selected. The TCR was taken from a man aged 30 to 39 in good health. The CDR3 DNA reads as TGCGCCAGCAGCCCTGATGGGGATAGCAATCAGCCCCAGCATTTT. It encodes CASSPDGDSNQPQHF.